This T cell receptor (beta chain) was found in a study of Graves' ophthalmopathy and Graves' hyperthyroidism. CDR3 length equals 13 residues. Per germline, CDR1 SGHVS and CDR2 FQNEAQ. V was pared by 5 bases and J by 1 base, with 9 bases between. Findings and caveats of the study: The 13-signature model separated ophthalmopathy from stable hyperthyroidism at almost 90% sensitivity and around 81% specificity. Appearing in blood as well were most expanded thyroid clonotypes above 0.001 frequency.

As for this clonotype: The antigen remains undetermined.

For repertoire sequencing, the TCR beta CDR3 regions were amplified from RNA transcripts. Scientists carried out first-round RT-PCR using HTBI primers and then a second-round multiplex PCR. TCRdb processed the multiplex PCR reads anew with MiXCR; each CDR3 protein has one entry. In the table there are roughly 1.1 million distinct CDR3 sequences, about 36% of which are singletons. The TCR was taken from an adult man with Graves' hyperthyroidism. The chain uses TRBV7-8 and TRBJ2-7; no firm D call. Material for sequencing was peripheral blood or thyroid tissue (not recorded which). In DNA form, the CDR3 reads TGTGCCAGCAGCACAGATCTTTCCTACGAGCAGTACTTC. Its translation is CASSTDLSYEQYF.